This T cell receptor beta chain emerged from a study of PD-1 blockade in mismatch repair-deficient tumors. For the study at large: All were previously treated, progressing patients with eleven to twelve mismatch repair-deficient cancer types.

Using immunoSEQ multiplex PCR, the repertoire was profiled, and TCRdb retains in-frame clones only, with some absent. The sample has roughly 15,000 clones, approximately 86% seen once; the top ten hold roughly 4.4%. Germline V gene data show CDR1 as SGHRS and CDR2 as YFSETQ. This CDR3 region has 16 residues. The trim removed 3 bases at V and 4 bases at J, leaving 12 bases unmatched. Study findings and constraints: Tumor-resident clones, often absent from pretreatment blood, expanded after pembrolizumab and then contracted.

Time point described: 10-day in vitro stimulation with candidate neoantigen peptide 6. Worth noting for this clone: Its specificity is unknown.

The sequence came from an adult with mismatch repair-deficient cancer. Sequencing used cells cultured in vitro, obtained from a patient treated with pembrolizumab. The rearrangement joins TRBV5-1 to TRBJ2-7, with TRBD1 matching 8 bases. The CDR3 DNA follows: TGCGCCAGCAGCTGGACGGACCTCCAGGGGGCGTACGAGCAGTACTTC. It yields the protein CASSWTDLQGAYEQYF.